The rows below give T cell receptor beta chains drawn from one sample of a study of cytomegalovirus exposure and HLA in healthy donors. Using immunoSEQ multiplex PCR, the repertoire was profiled, and TCRdb retains in-frame clones only, with some absent. The repertoire holds under 75,000 clones, with around 93% as singletons. Sequencing was performed on PBMCs. All receptors come from a man between 18 and 35 years old in good health and CMV-seropositive. Each CDR3 is given with its conserved first and last residue. Each record gives: J gene, V gene, clone size, D gene, CDR3 protein, CDR3 DNA. A D gene is named only where the DNA matches it firmly. The size entry is marked missing in some rows and otherwise reads once, few, many or a size class.

TRBJ2-5	TRBV6-5	.	.	CASAEVAEETQYF	TGTGCCAGTGCGGAGGTTGCGGAAGAGACCCAGTACTTC
TRBJ2-1	TRBV7-6	.	.	CASSLVTGNRFF	TGTGCCAGCAGCTTAGTTACGGGAAATCGGTTCTTC
TRBJ2-7	TRBV19	.	TRBD2	CASSKGLAGLSYEQYF	TGTGCCAGTAGTAAGGGACTAGCGGGACTCTCCTACGAGCAGTACTTC
TRBJ1-2	TRBV30	.	.	CAWSPRWRAQDYGYTF	TGTGCCTGGAGTCCCCGGTGGCGGGCCCAGGACTATGGCTACACCTTC
TRBJ1-1	TRBV27	.	TRBD1	CASRRTGGITEAFF	TGTGCCAGCAGGCGGACAGGGGGTATCACTGAAGCTTTCTTT
TRBJ1-3	TRBV15	.	TRBD1	CATSRDRGPGNTIYF	TGTGCCACCAGCAGAGATAGGGGGCCCGGAAACACCATATATTTT
TRBJ1-1	TRBV2	.	.	CASSEYHRNTEAFF	TGTGCCAGCAGTGAATATCACAGGAACACTGAAGCTTTCTTT
TRBJ1-2	TRBV19	.	.	CASSIERYGYTF	TGTGCCAGTAGTATTGAGAGATATGGCTACACCTTC
TRBJ2-1	TRBV19	.	TRBD2	CASVYRGGSYNEQFF	TGTGCCAGTGTCTATCGCGGGGGCTCCTACAATGAGCAGTTCTTC
TRBJ2-1	TRBV7-8	.	.	CASGLRESYNEQFF	TGTGCCAGCGGACTCCGGGAGTCCTACAATGAGCAGTTCTTC
TRBJ2-5	TRBV19	.	.	CATTITGGQGETQYF	TGTGCCACCACCATTACCGGGGGGCAGGGAGAGACCCAGTACTTC
TRBJ1-1	TRBV19	.	.	CASSISEGVGYTEAFF	TGTGCCAGTAGTATTTCAGAGGGAGTGGGGTACACTGAAGCTTTCTTT
TRBJ2-7	TRBV19	.	TRBD1	CASSIPGQGSYEQYF	TGTGCCAGTAGTATACCGGGACAGGGAAGTTACGAGCAGTACTTC
TRBJ2-7	TRBV7-9	.	.	CASSPRTDFYEQYF	TGTGCCAGCAGCCCCCGGACAGACTTTTACGAGCAGTACTTC
TRBJ2-1	TRBV19	.	TRBD1	CASSMEDRANEQFF	TGTGCCAGTAGTATGGAGGACAGGGCCAATGAGCAGTTCTTC
TRBJ1-1	TRBV10-3	.	.	CAISESGGPTEAFF	TGTGCCATCAGTGAGTCCGGGGGGCCCACTGAAGCTTTCTTT
TRBJ2-5	TRBV18	.	.	CASSLNPPGHKGEETQYF	TGTGCCAGCTCTCTCAACCCACCGGGACACAAAGGGGAAGAGACCCAGTACTTC
TRBJ2-1	TRBV2	.	.	CASSDDNNEQFF	TGTGCCAGCAGTGACGACAACAATGAGCAGTTCTTC
TRBJ1-5	TRBV13	.	.	CASSPRHRAGVQPQHF	TGTGCCAGCAGCCCTCGACATAGGGCAGGGGTGCAGCCCCAGCATTTT
TRBJ2-7	TRBV11-2	.	TRBD2	CASSLGRLAAPYEQYF	TGTGCCAGCAGCTTAGGGCGGCTAGCGGCCCCCTACGAGCAGTACTTC
TRBJ2-1	TRBV27	few	.	CASSLRNGYEQFF	TGTGCCAGCAGTTTGAGGAACGGATATGAGCAGTTCTTC
TRBJ1-5	TRBV6-1	.	.	CASSEVTVTQPQHF	TGTGCCAGCAGTGAAGTGACTGTAACCCAGCCCCAGCATTTT
TRBJ2-1	TRBV27	.	.	CATQRAGNYNEQFF	TGTGCCACCCAAAGGGCGGGGAATTACAATGAGCAGTTCTTC
TRBJ2-2	TRBV4-2	.	.	CASSQQNEASSTGELFF	TGTGCCAGCAGCCAACAAAATGAGGCTAGCAGTACCGGGGAGCTGTTTTTT
TRBJ2-7	TRBV7-3	.	.	CASSLFANSAYEQYF	TGTGCCAGCAGCTTATTTGCTAACAGTGCCTACGAGCAGTACTTC
TRBJ2-5	TRBV28	.	TRBD2	CASSSGGTETQYF	TGTGCCAGCAGTTCCGGGGGGACAGAGACCCAGTACTTC
TRBJ2-3	TRBV7-6	.	.	CASSPRGGAGTDTQYF	TGTGCCAGCAGCCCCAGGGGCGGAGCCGGCACAGATACGCAGTATTTT
TRBJ2-5	TRBV28	.	.	CASSLWASQETQYF	TGTGCCAGCAGTTTATGGGCAAGCCAAGAGACCCAGTACTTC
TRBJ2-2	TRBV30	.	TRBD1	CAWSVLGTGDSGELFF	TGTGCCTGGAGTGTATTAGGGACAGGGGACTCCGGGGAGCTGTTTTTT
TRBJ1-1	TRBV28	.	TRBD1	CASSFPGQGRPEAFF	TGTGCCAGCAGTTTCCCCGGACAGGGCCGGCCTGAAGCTTTCTTT
TRBJ2-1	TRBV11-2	.	TRBD2	CASSPSSGRTGNEQFF	TGTGCCAGCAGCCCGTCTAGCGGGAGGACCGGGAATGAGCAGTTCTTC
TRBJ2-3	TRBV28	.	.	CASSTGVDTQYF	TGTGCCAGCAGTACGGGAGTTGATACGCAGTATTTT
TRBJ1-4	TRBV30	.	.	CAWSVRWSATNEKLFF	TGTGCCTGGAGTGTAAGGTGGAGTGCAACTAATGAAAAACTGTTTTTT
TRBJ1-1	TRBV11-2	.	.	CASSLDLGSTEAFF	TGTGCCAGCAGCTTAGATTTAGGGAGCACTGAAGCTTTCTTT
TRBJ2-3	TRBV29-1	.	.	CSVEAPTDTQYF	TGCAGCGTTGAGGCCCCCACAGATACGCAGTATTTT
TRBJ2-5	TRBV6-1	.	.	CATAPNGETQYF	TGTGCCACCGCTCCCAACGGGGAGACCCAGTACTTC
TRBJ2-2	TRBV27	.	.	CASSFAVSRDTGELFF	TGTGCCAGCAGTTTTGCGGTTAGCAGGGACACCGGGGAGCTGTTTTTT
TRBJ2-7	TRBV5-1	.	.	CASSLSRAGDRYEQYF	TGCGCCAGCAGCCTGAGTAGGGCAGGGGATCGGTACGAGCAGTACTTC
TRBJ2-1	TRBV28	.	.	CASSLWNRYNEQFF	TGTGCCAGCAGTTTATGGAACAGATACAATGAGCAGTTCTTC
TRBJ2-7	TRBV7-9	.	.	CASSLENTYEQYF	TGTGCCAGCAGCTTAGAAAATACCTACGAGCAGTACTTC
TRBJ2-1	TRBV27	.	.	CASSFGQGGQFF	TGTGCCAGCAGTTTTGGGCAGGGGGGTCAGTTCTTC
TRBJ2-1	TRBV4-1	.	.	CASSQLLDNEQFF	TGCGCCAGCAGCCAACTACTAGACAATGAGCAGTTCTTC
TRBJ2-7	TRBV28	.	TRBD2	CASRLAGHEQYF	TGTGCCAGCAGACTAGCGGGACACGAGCAGTACTTC
TRBJ1-4	TRBV14	.	TRBD1	CASSQDWGQGNEKLFF	TGTGCCAGCAGCCAAGATTGGGGACAGGGTAATGAAAAACTGTTTTTT
TRBJ2-7	TRBV7-8	.	TRBD2	CASSLVGLALRVSYEQYF	TGTGCCAGCAGCTTGGTGGGACTAGCTCTAAGGGTCTCCTACGAGCAGTACTTC
TRBJ2-5	TRBV5-1	.	TRBD1	CASSLGQGLETQYF	TGCGCCAGCAGCCTGGGACAGGGGTTAGAGACCCAGTACTTC
TRBJ2-1	TRBV11-1	.	.	CASSLGELWQFF	TGTGCCAGCAGCTTAGGGGAGCTCTGGCAGTTCTTC
TRBJ1-2	TRBV6-1	.	.	CASERTVDYGYTF	TGTGCCAGCGAGAGAACAGTAGATTATGGCTACACCTTC
TRBJ1-1	TRBV18	.	.	CASSPRRDTEAFF	TGTGCCAGCTCACCACGGAGGGACACTGAAGCTTTCTTT
TRBJ1-5	TRBV13	.	.	CASSPGSNQPQHF	TGTGCCAGCAGCCCCGGGTCCAATCAGCCCCAGCATTTT
TRBJ1-4	TRBV5-1	.	TRBD1	CASSFWTGGVEKLFF	TGCGCCAGCAGCTTTTGGACAGGGGGCGTTGAAAAACTGTTTTTT
TRBJ2-5	TRBV5-8	.	.	CASSSYQETQYF	TGTGCCAGCAGCTCCTACCAAGAGACCCAGTACTTC
TRBJ2-7	TRBV5-1	.	TRBD1	CASSLQANRGASSEQYF	TGCGCCAGCAGCTTACAGGCCAACAGGGGGGCGAGTTCGGAGCAGTACTTC